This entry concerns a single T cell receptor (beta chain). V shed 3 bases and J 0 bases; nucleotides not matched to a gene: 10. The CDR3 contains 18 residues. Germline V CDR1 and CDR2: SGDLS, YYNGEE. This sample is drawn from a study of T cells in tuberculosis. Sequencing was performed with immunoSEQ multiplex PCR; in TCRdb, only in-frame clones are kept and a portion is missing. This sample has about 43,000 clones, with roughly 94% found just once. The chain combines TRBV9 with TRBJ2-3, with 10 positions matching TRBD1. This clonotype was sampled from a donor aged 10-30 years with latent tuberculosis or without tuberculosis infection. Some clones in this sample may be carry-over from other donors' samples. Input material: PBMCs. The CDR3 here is CASSAPGQGSLSTDTQYF. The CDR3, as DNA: TGTGCCAGCAGCGCCCCGGGACAGGGGTCCCTTAGCACAGATACGCAGTATTTT.